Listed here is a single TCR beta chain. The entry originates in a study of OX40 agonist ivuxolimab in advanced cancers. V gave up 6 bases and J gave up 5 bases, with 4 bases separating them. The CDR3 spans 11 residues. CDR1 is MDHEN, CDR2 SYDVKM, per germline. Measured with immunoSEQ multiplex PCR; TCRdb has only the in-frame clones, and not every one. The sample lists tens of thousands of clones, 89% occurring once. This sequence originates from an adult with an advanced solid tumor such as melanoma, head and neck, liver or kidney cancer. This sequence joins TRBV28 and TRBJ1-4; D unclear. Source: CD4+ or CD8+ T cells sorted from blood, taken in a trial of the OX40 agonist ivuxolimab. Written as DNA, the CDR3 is TGTGCCAGCAGACTAAATGAAAAACTGTTTTTT. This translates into CASRLNEKLFF.